These 10 T cell receptor beta chains were all obtained from the same sample, sequenced in a study of persistence of HIV-infected CD4 T cells. The libraries were made with immunoSEQ version 4 in survey mode. TCRdb's table, derived via immunoSEQ multiplex PCR, lists solely in-frame clones and lacks some. The sample contains 35,000 or so clones, 85% to 90% of which appear only once. Overlapping HIV-1 Gag 15-mer peptides at around 1 ug per peptide per mL were used. Sorted nonresponding memory CD4+ T cells were CD40L-negative, CD69-negative, CD45RO-high. The antigens of these receptors remain unknown. The sequenced sample was cultured CD4+ T cells from PBMCs, obtained from a patient who received antiretroviral therapy. These receptors all stem from an adult with HIV. The donor label of this sample is uncertain.

The chain is built from TRBV19 and TRBJ2-3; no clear D. Germline assignment: CDR1 LNHDA and CDR2 SQIVND (reference sequence). This CDR3 is 14 amino acids long. Trimming shortened V by 1 base and J by 2 bases, and 7 bases separated the two germline ends. As DNA, the CDR3 is TGTGCCAGTAGTATAGGGGGTCACACAGATACGCAGTATTTT. Translated, it gives CASSIGGHTDTQYF.

V and J are TRBV10-3 and TRBJ2-2; 14 bases map to TRBD2. V lost 8 bases and J lost 6; bases outside the gene matches: 5. CDR1 and CDR2 from the germline V gene are ENHRY and SYGVKD. The CDR3 loop spans 15 amino acids. CDR3 amino acids: CAIGLAGGRSGELFF. CDR3 DNA: TGTGCCATCGGACTAGCGGGGGGTAGGTCCGGGGAGCTGTTTTTT.

Here the CDR3 reads CASSALTADTQYF. CDR3 DNA: TGTGCCAGCAGCGCTCTTACCGCCGATACGCAGTATTTT. V usage is TRBV9 and J usage is TRBJ2-3; D call uncertain. Germline V gene data show CDR1 as SGDLS and CDR2 as YYNGEE. Trimming took 3 bases from V and 6 from J, leaving 11 bases between them. The CDR3 is 13 residues long.

The genes are TRBV6-1 and TRBJ2-7; 8 bases match TRBD1. Germline V gives CDR1 MNHNS, CDR2 SASEGT. With 6 bases clipped from V and 4 bases from J, the junction kept 8 bases outside the gene matches. The CDR3 extends over 14 amino acids. CDR3 DNA: TGTGCCAGCAGCCCCACAGGGGGTTTATACGAGCAGTACTTC. The encoded protein is CASSPTGGLYEQYF.

This chain uses TRBV10-1 with TRBJ1-1; 9 nucleotides align to TRBD1. CDR3 length equals 14 residues. V shed 7 bases and J 5 bases; nucleotides not matched to a gene: 8. Germline values: CDR1 WNHNN, CDR2 SYGVQD (reference sequence). CDR3 loop: CASTRDRVGTEAFF. CDR3 nucleotides: TGCGCCAGCACCCGGGACAGGGTGGGAACTGAAGCTTTCTTT.

V and J are TRBV5-1 and TRBJ2-7; the D gene is possibly TRBD2 (6 bases). Deletions cut 4 bases from V and 0 bases from J, with 14 bases between. The V gene's germline CDR1 is SGHRS and CDR2 YFSETQ. The CDR3 is made up of 15 amino acids. The CDR3 is CASSTAGPPSYEQYF. CDR3 bases: TGCGCCAGCAGCACTGCGGGACCCCCCTCCTACGAGCAGTACTTC.

The sample holds a few counts of this clone. Different DNA sequences within this sample yield the same CDR3. This chain uses TRBV19 with TRBJ1-1, with D possibly being TRBD1 (6 bases). The CDR3 is made up of 13 amino acids. CDR1 and CDR2 from the germline V gene are LNHDA and SQIVND (reference sequence). Trimming cost V 2 bases and J 4 bases, with 8 bases left between them. CDR3 coding DNA: TGTGCCAGTAGTATACAGGGGAGCACTGAAGCTTTCTTT. Translation gives CASSIQGSTEAFF. The variable domain in full, completed from reference TRBV19 and TRBJ1-1, reads DGGITQSPKYLFRKEGQNVTLSCEQNLNHDAMYWYRQDPGQGLRLIYYSQIVNDFQKGDIAEGYSVSREKKESFPLTVTSAQKNPTAFYLCASSIQGSTEAFFGQGTRLTVV.

The J gene is TRBJ2-3, the V gene TRBV25-1; 8 bases agree with TRBD2. The CDR3 length is 15 residues. Losses at the gene ends were 7 bases for V and 2 bases for J; bases not matched to a gene: 8. Germline lookup yields CDR1 MGHDK and CDR2 SYGVNS. CDR3 bases: TGTGCCAGCATCACCGGGGGGGGCCCCACAGATACGCAGTATTTT. It codes for CASITGGGPTDTQYF.

The chain uses TRBV12-3 or TRBV12-4 and TRBJ1-2; no definite D call. This CDR3 contains 13 residues. Trimming removed 6 bases from V and 4 bases from J, with 12 bases in between. The CDR3 DNA reads TGTGCCAGCAGCTTGGGTGAAGGCTATGGCTACACCTTC. As protein: CASSLGEGYGYTF.

The rearrangement links TRBV27 to TRBJ1-5; D is ambiguous. Germline CDR1 and CDR2: MNHEY and SMNVEV (reference sequence). V gave up 4 bases and J gave up 6 bases, with 16 bases separating them. This CDR3 spans 15 amino acids. The CDR3 sequence: CASSYSSGVGQPQHF. The CDR3 nucleotides are TGTGCCAGCAGTTATTCAAGTGGGGTCGGTCAGCCCCAGCATTTT.